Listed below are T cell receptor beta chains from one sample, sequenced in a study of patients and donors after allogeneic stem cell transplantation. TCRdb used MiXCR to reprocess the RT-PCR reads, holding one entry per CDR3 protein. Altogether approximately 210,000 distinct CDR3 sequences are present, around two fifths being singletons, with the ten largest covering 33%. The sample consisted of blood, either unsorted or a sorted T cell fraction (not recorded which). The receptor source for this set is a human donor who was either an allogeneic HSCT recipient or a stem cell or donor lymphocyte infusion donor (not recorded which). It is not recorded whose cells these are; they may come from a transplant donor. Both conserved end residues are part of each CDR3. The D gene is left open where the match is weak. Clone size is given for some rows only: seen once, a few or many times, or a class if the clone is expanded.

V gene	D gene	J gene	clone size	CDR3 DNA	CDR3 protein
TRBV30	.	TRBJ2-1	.	TGTGCCTGGGAGGGGGGACCCTACAATGAGCAGTTCTTC	CAWEGGPYNEQFF
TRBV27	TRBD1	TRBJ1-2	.	TGTGCCAGCATCCGAGGTCGACAGGGAGCTGGCTACACCTTC	CASIRGRQGAGYTF
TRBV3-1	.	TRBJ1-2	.	TGTGCCAGCAGCCAAGACGGGGAATACTATGGCTACACCTTC	CASSQDGEYYGYTF
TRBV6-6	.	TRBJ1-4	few	TGTGCCAGCAGTTACACGGGGGGTGAAAAACTGTTTTTT	CASSYTGGEKLFF
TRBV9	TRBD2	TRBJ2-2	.	TGTGCCAGCAGCGTAGGTCCCGGACTAGCGGGGTTTGGGACCGGGGAGCTGTTTTTT	CASSVGPGLAGFGTGELFF
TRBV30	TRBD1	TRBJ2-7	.	TGTGCCTGGACAGCCTTGCGGACAGGCGGCGAGCAGTACTTC	CAWTALRTGGEQYF
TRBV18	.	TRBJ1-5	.	TGTGCCAGCTCACCACGGGGATCAGGGAAACGCAATCAGCCCCAGCATTTT	CASSPRGSGKRNQPQHF
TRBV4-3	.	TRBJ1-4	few	TGCGCCAGCAGCCAAGATGGCACCCTTGCAACTAATGAAAAACTGTTTTTT	CASSQDGTLATNEKLFF
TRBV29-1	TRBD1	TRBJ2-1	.	TGCAGCGTTGAATTTTCCCAGGACAGGGGCCCCAATGAGCAGTTCTTC	CSVEFSQDRGPNEQFF
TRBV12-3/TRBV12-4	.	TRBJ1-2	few	TGTGCCAGCAGTTTGGGTAACTATGGCTACACCTTC	CASSLGNYGYTF
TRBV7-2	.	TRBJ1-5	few	TGTGCCAGCAGCTTAGTCGGCCGAGGAGAGGGCAATCAGCCCCAGCATTTT	CASSLVGRGEGNQPQHF
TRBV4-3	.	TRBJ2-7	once	TGCGCCAGCAGCCAAGAGGCTCGTGGACAGACCTACGAGCAGTACTTC	CASSQEARGQTYEQYF
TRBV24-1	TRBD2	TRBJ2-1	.	TGTGCCACCAGTGTCAGCGGGAGTGAGAATGAGCAGTTCTTC	CATSVSGSENEQFF
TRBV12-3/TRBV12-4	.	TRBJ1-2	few	TGTGCCAGCACCCCCTGGTATGGCTACACCTTC	CASTPWYGYTF
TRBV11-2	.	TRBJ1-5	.	TGTGCCAGCAGCTTAGATCAAGGGGGATGGCAGCCCCAGCATTTT	CASSLDQGGWQPQHF
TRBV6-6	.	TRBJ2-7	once	TGTGCCAGCAGCCTACTATCTTCATTACCCTACGAGCAGTACTTC	CASSLLSSLPYEQYF
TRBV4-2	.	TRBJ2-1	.	TGTGCCAGCAGGGACCCTGCCCGGAGCTCCTACAATGAGCAGTTCTTC	CASRDPARSSYNEQFF
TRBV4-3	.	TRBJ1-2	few	TGCGCCAGCAGCCAAGACCGCGACTGGTATGGCTACACCTTC	CASSQDRDWYGYTF
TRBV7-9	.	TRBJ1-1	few	TGTGCCAGCAGCTTACCAGGGAATCTGAACACTGAAGCTTTCTTT	CASSLPGNLNTEAFF
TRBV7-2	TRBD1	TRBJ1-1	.	TGTGCCAGCAGCTTAGCCAGACAGGGGGCGGAGGCTTTCTTT	CASSLARQGAEAFF
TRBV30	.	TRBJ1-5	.	TGTGCCTGGAGTGTAGGGTTTACCTGGACGAATCAGCCCCAGCATTTT	CAWSVGFTWTNQPQHF
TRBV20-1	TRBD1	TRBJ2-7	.	TGCAGTGCTAGCCGGGACAGGGGCTACGAGCAGTACTTC	CSASRDRGYEQYF
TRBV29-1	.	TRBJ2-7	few	TGCAGCGTTGAAGAGGGGGGGCCCTCCTTTTACGAGCAGTACTTC	CSVEEGGPSFYEQYF
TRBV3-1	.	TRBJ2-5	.	TGTGCCAGCAGCCAGGTGGAGACCCAGTACTTC	CASSQVETQYF
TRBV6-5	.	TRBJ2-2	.	TGTGCCAGCAGTTACCCGGCGGGCGGGGAGCTGTTTTTT	CASSYPAGGELFF
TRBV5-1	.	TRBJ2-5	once	TGCGCCAGCAGCTCGGGGATTGAGACCCAGTACTTC	CASSSGIETQYF
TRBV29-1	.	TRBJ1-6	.	TGCAGCGTTGCGAGGGGGGAGGATTCACCCCTCCACTTT	CSVARGEDSPLHF
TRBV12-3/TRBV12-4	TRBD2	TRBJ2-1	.	TGTGCCAGCAGGAGTAGCGGGAGAGGTAGGAATGAGCAGTTCTTC	CASRSSGRGRNEQFF
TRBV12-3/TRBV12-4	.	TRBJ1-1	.	TGTGCCAGCAGTTTAGCGGCAGGCCTGAACACTGAAGCTTTCTTT	CASSLAAGLNTEAFF
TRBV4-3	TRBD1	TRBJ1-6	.	TGCGCCAGCAGCCAAGAAGCGGACAGGAGGGCTAATTCACCCCTCCACTTT	CASSQEADRRANSPLHF
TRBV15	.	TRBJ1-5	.	.	CATSRVWEWDNQPQHF
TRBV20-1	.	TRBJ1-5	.	TGCAGTGCGGACGCAGCCCAAAGCAATCAGCCCCAGCATTTT	CSADAAQSNQPQHF
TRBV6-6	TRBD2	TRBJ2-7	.	TGTGCCAGCAGTTACCGGGGGGGATCCTCCCACGAGCAGTACTTC	CASSYRGGSSHEQYF
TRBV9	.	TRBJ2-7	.	TGTGCCAGCGGTCCCTGGACTGGCCCCACCGAGCAGTACTTC	CASGPWTGPTEQYF
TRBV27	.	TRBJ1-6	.	TGTGCCAGCAGTTGGAGGGGTGATTCACCCCTCCACTTT	CASSWRGDSPLHF
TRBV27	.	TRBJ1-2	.	TGTGCCAGCAGTTTATTCCCGTCGGGGAGAGGCTATGGCTACACCTTC	CASSLFPSGRGYGYTF
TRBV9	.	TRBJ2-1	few	TGTGCCAGCAGCGTAGATCCGGGCTACTCCTACAATGAGCAGTTCTTC	CASSVDPGYSYNEQFF
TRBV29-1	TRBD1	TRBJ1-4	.	TGCAGCGTTGCGGGACAGCGTAATGAAAAACTGTTTTTT	CSVAGQRNEKLFF
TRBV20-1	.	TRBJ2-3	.	TGCAGTGTCATAGAGGACAGAACCACAGATACGCAGTATTTT	CSVIEDRTTDTQYF
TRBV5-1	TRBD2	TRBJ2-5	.	TGCGCCAGCAGCCGGGTACTAGCGGGAGTTGCGGAGACCCAGTACTTC	CASSRVLAGVAETQYF
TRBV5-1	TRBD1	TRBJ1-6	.	TGCGCCAGCAGCTTGTTTCAGGGGGTTTCACCCCTCCACTTT	CASSLFQGVSPLHF
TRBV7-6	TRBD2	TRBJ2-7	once	TGTGCCAGCAGCCTCCGTCTAGCGGGAGGAACCTACGAGCAGTACTTC	CASSLRLAGGTYEQYF
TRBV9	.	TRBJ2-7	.	TGTGCCAGCTCTGACAGCTCCTACGAGCAGTACTTC	CASSDSSYEQYF
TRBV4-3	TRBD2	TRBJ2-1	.	TGCGCCAGCAGCCAAGGACTAGCGGGAAACAATGAGCAGTTCTTC	CASSQGLAGNNEQFF
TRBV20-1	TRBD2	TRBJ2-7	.	TGCAGTGCTAGAGATCCTGGACTAGGCTCCTACGAGCAGTACTTC	CSARDPGLGSYEQYF
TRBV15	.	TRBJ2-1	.	TGTGCCACCAGCAGAGATCGCAGCTCCTACAATGAGCAGTTCTTC	CATSRDRSSYNEQFF
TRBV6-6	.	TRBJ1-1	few	TGTGCCAGCAGTCGAGAGGGGACAGCTTTCTTT	CASSREGTAFF
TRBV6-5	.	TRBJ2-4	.	TGTGCCAGCAGTTACGGCGTTGGGGACATTCAGTACTTC	CASSYGVGDIQYF
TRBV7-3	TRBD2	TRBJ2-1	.	TGTGCCAGCAGCTCACCAGGGACTAGTGCCTACAATGAGCAGTTCTTC	CASSSPGTSAYNEQFF
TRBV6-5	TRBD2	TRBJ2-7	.	TGTGCCAGCAGTTACGGTAGCGGGAGTAACGAGCAGTACTTC	CASSYGSGSNEQYF
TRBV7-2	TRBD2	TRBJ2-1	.	TGTGCCAGCAGCCCGGATAAGCGGGACCTTTTCTACAATGAGCAGTTCTTC	CASSPDKRDLFYNEQFF
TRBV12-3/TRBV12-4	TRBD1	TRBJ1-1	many	TGTGCCAGCAGTGTTCCCAGGGGGGGTGTCACTGAAGCTTTCTTT	CASSVPRGGVTEAFF
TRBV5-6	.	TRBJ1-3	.	TGTGCCAGCAGCCCTGGACTGAGCTCTGGAAACACCATATATTTT	CASSPGLSSGNTIYF
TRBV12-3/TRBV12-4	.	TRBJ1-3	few	TGTGCCAGCAGACCGGGGTTGGAAAACACCATATATTTT	CASRPGLENTIYF
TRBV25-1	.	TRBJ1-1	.	TGTGCCAGCAGTCCCTACGGGGGGTTGACGGGGAACACTGAAGCTTTCTTT	CASSPYGGLTGNTEAFF
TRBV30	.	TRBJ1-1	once	TGTGCCTGGAGTCCCCCAATTGGCACTGAAGCTTTCTTT	CAWSPPIGTEAFF
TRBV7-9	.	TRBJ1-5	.	TGTGCCAGCAGCAGCGGACAGCATAGCAATCAGCCCCAGCATTTT	CASSSGQHSNQPQHF
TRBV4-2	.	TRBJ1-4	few	TGTGCCAGCAGCCAAGTGGCAGCCAGTAATGAAAAACTGTTTTTT	CASSQVAASNEKLFF
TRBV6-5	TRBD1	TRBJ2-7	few	TGTGCCAGCAGTACGACAGGGCCGACCTACGAGCAGTACTTC	CASSTTGPTYEQYF